This T cell receptor beta chain derives from a study of control samples from healthy donors and cancer patients. The data were produced by immunoSEQ multiplex PCR, yet TCRdb's version contains in-frame clones alone and is incomplete. The sample contains approximately 110,000 clones, about 89% of which appear only once. V shed 7 bases and J shed 3 bases, with 18 bases lying between them. CDR3 length: 15 amino acids. Germline V gene data show CDR1 as MNHEY and CDR2 as SVGAGI. The sequence derives from a woman younger than 30 in good health. The chain carries TRBV6-5 and TRBJ1-1; D perhaps matches TRBD1 (5 bases). Sequences were obtained from blood. The CDR3 loop is CASMVYASGYTEAFF. In DNA form, the CDR3 reads TGTGCCAGCATGGTGTACGCGTCAGGGTACACTGAAGCTTTCTTT.